This TCR beta chain was retrieved from a study of T cell responses to AZD1222 COVID-19 vaccine. Study overall: Second-dose schedules of about 4 or about 12 weeks were combined. General study findings and limits: The sample set comprised mostly white British donors with more females, and clonal diversity was possibly underestimated.

The repertoire was sequenced with immunoSEQ multiplex PCR; TCRdb's copy has only in-frame clones and lacks some. This table holds some 80,000 clones, about nine tenths found once. In its sample, this clone was seen once. Its antigen is currently unknown. The ends were cut back, 6 bases at V and 8 bases at J, with 16 bases in the middle. This CDR3 contains 12 residues. Looked up from germline, CDR1 is SQVTM and CDR2 is ANQGSEA. The chain couples TRBV29-1 to TRBJ1-2; D unresolved. This receptor was identified in an adult in good health. The sequencing used peripheral blood, collected on day 0 of AZD1222 vaccination. The DNA for the CDR3 is TGCAGCGTCTTTGAGGGAGTGAGGGGCTACACCTTC. This translates into CSVFEGVRGYTF.